This T cell receptor (beta chain) appears in the sequencing data of a study of CD8 T cells in Susac syndrome. When the RNA was reverse transcribed, random hexamers were used with an input of roughly 0.45 to 1 ug. From the immunoSEQ multiplex PCR reads, TCRdb called clonotypes with MiXCR, one entry per CDR3 protein. Among tens of thousands of distinct CDR3 sequences, roughly 95% were seen once, and the ten largest hold 0.09% to 0.13%. The trim removed 4 bases at V and 5 bases at J, leaving 14 bases unmatched. CDR1 SQVTM and CDR2 ANQGSEA come from the germline V gene. The CDR3 consists of 16 residues. This TCR was recovered from a human donor with multiple sclerosis. The rearrangement uses TRBV29-1 and TRBJ2-1, with TRBD2 matching over 7 bases. Input material: CD4+ T cells from PBMCs. CDR3 sequence reads: CSVGGVKAGFNNEQFF. CDR3 nucleotides: TGCAGCGTTGGGGGGGTCAAAGCGGGGTTTAACAATGAGCAGTTCTTC.